This T cell receptor (beta chain) was documented in a study of blood T cell repertoires in COVID-19. Study-wide background: COVID-19 samples from acute and convalescent phases originated in the United States, Italy and Spain. Sources were T cells, B-cell-depleted T cells, or PBMCs; the material itself was cDNA or gDNA.

Authors' analysis steps: Using reference gene primer amplification, nucleated cell counts were estimated. Assay: immunoSEQ multiplex PCR; the TCRdb copy retains only in-frame clones and omits some. The DNA gave D and trimming, while V, J and clone size come from that table. Of some 120,000 clones in the sample, about 79% were seen once. Material for sequencing was peripheral blood. The clonotype was recovered from a man aged 35-49 years with active or convalescent COVID-19.

This CDR3 is CASSIVGATNEKLFF. The CDR3 DNA is TGTGCCAGCAGCATCGTGGGCGCAACTAATGAAAAACTGTTTTTT. The chain combines TRBV7-2 with TRBJ1-4; D gene ambiguous. The CDR3 extends over 15 amino acids. The ends were cut back, 5 bases at V and 0 bases at J, with 10 bases in the middle. Germline CDR1 is SGHTA and CDR2 is FQGNSA.